The rows below give T cell receptor beta chains drawn from one sample of a study of graft-versus-host responses after intestinal transplantation. Their antigens remain unidentified. Profiling relied on immunoSEQ multiplex PCR, and the TCRdb table lists in-frame clones only, not all of them. The table includes approximately 82,000 clones, 80% to 95% detected once. Specimen: unstimulated CD8+ T cells sorted from spleen or lymph node cells, collected before transplant. These receptors originate from a human donor who was the organ donor for an intestinal transplant. Each CDR3 is given with its conserved first and last residue. The order of the fields is CDR3 protein, CDR3 DNA, V gene, CDR3 length, clone size, J gene, D gene. The D gene is left open where the match is weak. Rows may omit the clone size; those that give it use once, few, many or a size class.

CDR3: CASSTVTSVDEQFF; DNA: TGTGCCAGCAGCACCGTAACTAGCGTGGATGAGCAGTTCTTC; V: TRBV6-5; length: 14; size: -; J: TRBJ2-1; D: TRBD2
CDR3: CASTAGGEFGVRSPLHF; DNA: TGTGCCAGTACAGCGGGGGGGGAGTTCGGGGTACGGTCACCCCTCCACTTT; V: TRBV19; length: 17; size: once; J: TRBJ1-6; D: -
CDR3: CASSIGLVDEQFF; DNA: TGTGCCAGTAGTATAGGACTAGTGGATGAGCAGTTCTTC; V: TRBV19; length: 13; size: -; J: TRBJ2-1; D: -
CDR3: CASGLRWADFNEKLFF; DNA: TGTGCCAGTGGCCTCCGTTGGGCGGACTTCAATGAAAAACTGTTTTTT; V: TRBV19; length: 16; size: -; J: TRBJ1-4; D: -
CDR3: CASSIYRGDTGELFF; DNA: TGTGCCAGTAGTATATACAGGGGAGACACCGGGGAGCTGTTTTTT; V: TRBV19; length: 15; size: -; J: TRBJ2-2; D: TRBD1
CDR3: CASSLAQDRGGLYEQYF; DNA: TGTGCCAGCAGCTTAGCCCAGGACAGGGGTGGGCTATACGAGCAGTACTTC; V: TRBV11-3; length: 17; size: -; J: TRBJ2-7; D: TRBD1
CDR3: CASSLGSWDEQFF; DNA: TGTGCCAGCAGCTTGGGGAGTTGGGATGAGCAGTTCTTC; V: TRBV13; length: 13; size: -; J: TRBJ2-1; D: -
CDR3: CASSTRQDLAPKHF; DNA: TGTGCCAGCAGCACCCGACAGGACCTAGCCCCGAAGCATTTT; V: TRBV21-1; length: 14; size: once; J: TRBJ1-5; D: -
CDR3: CASSPWDFPAGNIQYF; DNA: TGTGCCAGCAGCCCATGGGACTTTCCGGCGGGGAACATTCAGTACTTC; V: TRBV7-9; length: 16; size: -; J: TRBJ2-4; D: -
CDR3: CASSITGFHTEAFF; DNA: TGTGCCAGTAGTATCACAGGGTTCCACACTGAAGCTTTCTTT; V: TRBV19; length: 14; size: -; J: TRBJ1-1; D: -
CDR3: CASSHRHRAYEQYF; DNA: TGCGCCAGCAGCCATCGCCACCGGGCCTACGAGCAGTACTTC; V: TRBV4-1; length: 14; size: -; J: TRBJ2-7; D: -
CDR3: CASSAPAGTGDYNEQFF; DNA: TGTGCCAGCAGTGCCCCGGCTGGGACAGGAGACTACAATGAGCAGTTCTTC; V: TRBV6-1; length: 17; size: once; J: TRBJ2-1; D: TRBD1
CDR3: CASSRLVTDTQYF; DNA: TGTGCCAGCAGCAGACTAGTTACAGATACGCAGTATTTT; V: TRBV7-3; length: 13; size: -; J: TRBJ2-3; D: -
CDR3: CASSRSGRSSYEQYF; DNA: TGTGCCAGCAGTAGAAGCGGGAGGAGCTCCTACGAGCAGTACTTC; V: TRBV27; length: 15; size: -; J: TRBJ2-7; D: TRBD2
CDR3: CAIRISSGHSSEQFF; DNA: TGTGCCATCAGGATATCTAGCGGCCACTCGTCTGAGCAGTTCTTC; V: TRBV10-3; length: 15; size: -; J: TRBJ2-1; D: TRBD2
CDR3: CASSRRTDGEQYF; DNA: TGTGCCAGCAGCCGAAGGACAGATGGAGAGCAGTACTTC; V: TRBV4-2; length: 13; size: once; J: TRBJ2-7; D: -
CDR3: CASSLERARYNEQFF; DNA: TGCGCCAGCAGCTTGGAGAGGGCCCGATACAATGAGCAGTTCTTC; V: TRBV5-1; length: 15; size: -; J: TRBJ2-1; D: -
CDR3: CASSQEARRLHYEQYF; DNA: TGTGCCAGCAGCCAAGAAGCCCGCCGGCTGCACTACGAGCAGTACTTC; V: TRBV4-2; length: 16; size: -; J: TRBJ2-7; D: -
CDR3: CASSQATGEETQYF; DNA: TGCGCCAGCAGCCAAGCGACGGGAGAAGAGACCCAGTACTTC; V: TRBV4-1; length: 14; size: -; J: TRBJ2-5; D: -
CDR3: CASSPMKGAHGYTF; DNA: TGTGCCAGCAGTCCAATGAAGGGGGCTCATGGCTACACCTTC; V: TRBV27; length: 14; size: -; J: TRBJ1-2; D: TRBD1
CDR3: CASSYGGRNEKLFF; DNA: TGCGCCAGCAGCTACGGGGGGAGGAATGAAAAACTGTTTTTT; V: TRBV10-2; length: 14; size: once; J: TRBJ1-4; D: -
CDR3: CSSRAGNTIYF; DNA: TGCAGCAGCAGGGCCGGAAACACCATATATTTT; V: TRBV29-1; length: 11; size: few; J: TRBJ1-3; D: -
CDR3: CASSIIYPGEQYF; DNA: TGTGCCAGTAGTATAATATACCCAGGGGAGCAGTACTTC; V: TRBV19; length: 13; size: -; J: TRBJ2-7; D: -